This T cell receptor beta chain was captured by sequencing in a study of cytomegalovirus exposure and HLA in healthy donors. From germline, CDR1 is SGHDT and CDR2 YYEEEE. The CDR3 covers 14 residues. V was trimmed by 0 bases and J by 1 base, leaving 7 bases between them. Whereas donors were nominally healthy upon sampling, unrecorded immune exposures were probable. Study conclusions and caveats: No immune exposure information besides CMV serostatus was available. Because they were indistinguishable, some V segments, including TRBV6-2 and TRBV6-3, were excluded.

The PCR used 60 Vbeta and 13 Jbeta primers. Measured with immunoSEQ multiplex PCR; TCRdb has only the in-frame clones, and not every one. The table has some 200,000 clones, approximately 11% seen once. The sample holds a few counts of this clone. What it binds is unknown. V usage is TRBV5-6 and J usage is TRBJ1-1; D ambiguous. This TCR was sampled from a man aged 45-65 years in good health and CMV-seropositive. The sequenced material came from PBMCs. CDR3 protein: CASSLGPPNTEAFF. As DNA, the CDR3 is TGTGCCAGCAGCTTGGGGCCCCCGAACACTGAAGCTTTCTTT.